This T cell receptor (beta chain) was recorded in a study of T cells after posttransplantation cyclophosphamide. Study observations and caveats: TRB overlap between skin or GI tissue T cells and blood was limited. Recipient CMV seropositivity and CMV reactivation strongly tracked TRB clonality. Later blood repertoires were often dominated by clones from the donor CD8+ memory compartment.

From germline, CDR1 is SNHLY and CDR2 FYNNEI. The CDR3 covers 15 residues. J was trimmed by 6 bases and V by 4 bases; bases with no gene match: 5. With respect to this clone: What it recognizes is unknown.

Only in-frame clones appear in the TCRdb table, and some are missing; sequencing was by immunoSEQ multiplex PCR. Altogether some 22,000 clones are present, roughly 83% being singletons, with the ten largest covering approximately 6.8%. The sequencing input was PBMCs. The chain links TRBV2 to TRBJ2-2; 10 bases match TRBD2. This TCR was sampled from an older woman with a blood cancer, CMV-positive, and with a related stem cell donor. The CDR3 protein is CASSVSSGSPGELFF. CDR3 nucleotides: TGTGCCAGCAGTGTGTCTAGCGGGAGCCCCGGGGAGCTGTTTTTT.